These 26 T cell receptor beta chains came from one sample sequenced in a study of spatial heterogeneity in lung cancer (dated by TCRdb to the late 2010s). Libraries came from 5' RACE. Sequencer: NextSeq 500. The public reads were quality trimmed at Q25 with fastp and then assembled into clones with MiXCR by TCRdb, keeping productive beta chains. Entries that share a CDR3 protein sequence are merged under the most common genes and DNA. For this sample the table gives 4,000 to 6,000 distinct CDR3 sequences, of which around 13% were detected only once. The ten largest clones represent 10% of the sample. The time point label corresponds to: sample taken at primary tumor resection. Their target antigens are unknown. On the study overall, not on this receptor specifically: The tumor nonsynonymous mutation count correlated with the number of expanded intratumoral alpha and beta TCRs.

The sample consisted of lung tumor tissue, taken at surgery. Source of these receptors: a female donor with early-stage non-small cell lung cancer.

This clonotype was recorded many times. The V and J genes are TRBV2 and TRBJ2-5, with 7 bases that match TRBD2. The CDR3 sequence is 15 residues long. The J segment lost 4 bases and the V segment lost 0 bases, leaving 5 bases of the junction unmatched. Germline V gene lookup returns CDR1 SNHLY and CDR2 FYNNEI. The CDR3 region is CASSEALAGLETQYF. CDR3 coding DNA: TGTGCCAGCAGTGAAGCCTTAGCGGGCCTAGAGACCCAGTACTTC.

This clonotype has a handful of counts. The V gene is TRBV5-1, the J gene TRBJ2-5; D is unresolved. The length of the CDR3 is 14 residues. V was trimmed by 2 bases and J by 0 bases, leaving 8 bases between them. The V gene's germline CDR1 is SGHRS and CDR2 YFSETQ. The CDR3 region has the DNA TGCGCCAGCAGCTTTCAGATAGACCAAGAGACCCAGTACTTC. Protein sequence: CASSFQIDQETQYF.

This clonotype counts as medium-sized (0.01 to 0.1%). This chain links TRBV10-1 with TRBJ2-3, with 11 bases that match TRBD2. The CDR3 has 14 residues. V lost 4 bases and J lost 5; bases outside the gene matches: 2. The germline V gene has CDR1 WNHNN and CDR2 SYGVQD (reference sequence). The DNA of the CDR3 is TGCGCCAGCAGTGGGCTAGCGGGGGGAGATACGCAGTATTTT. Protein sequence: CASSGLAGGDTQYF.

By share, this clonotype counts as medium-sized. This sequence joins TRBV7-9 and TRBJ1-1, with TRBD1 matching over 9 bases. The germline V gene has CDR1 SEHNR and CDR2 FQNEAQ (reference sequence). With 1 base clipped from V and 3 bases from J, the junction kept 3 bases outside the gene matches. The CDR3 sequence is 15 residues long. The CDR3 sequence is CASSLGDRAYTEAFF. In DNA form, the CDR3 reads TGTGCCAGCAGCTTAGGGGACAGGGCCTACACTGAAGCTTTCTTT.

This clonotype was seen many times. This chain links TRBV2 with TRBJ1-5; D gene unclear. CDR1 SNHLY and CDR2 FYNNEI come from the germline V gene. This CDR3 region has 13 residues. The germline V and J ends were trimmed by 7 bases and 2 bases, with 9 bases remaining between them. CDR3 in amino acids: CASKPLRNQPQHF. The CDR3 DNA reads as TGTGCCAGCAAGCCCCTCCGCAATCAGCCCCAGCATTTT.

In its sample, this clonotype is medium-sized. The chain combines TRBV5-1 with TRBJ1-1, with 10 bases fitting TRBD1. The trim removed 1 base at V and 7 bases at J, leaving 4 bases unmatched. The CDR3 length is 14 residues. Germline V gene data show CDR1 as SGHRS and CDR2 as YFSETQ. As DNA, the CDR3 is TGCGCCAGCAGCTTGCGTTGGGACAGGGGTGAAGCTTTCTTT. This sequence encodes CASSLRWDRGEAFF.

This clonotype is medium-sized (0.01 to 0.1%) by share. CDR3 sequence (DNA): TGTGCCAGCAGCCAAGAAAGGACAAAGGTCCAGACCCAGTACTTC. This gives the protein CASSQERTKVQTQYF. The gene calls are TRBV14 and TRBJ2-5; TRBD1 is a possible D gene (5 bases). The V end was cut by 0 bases, the J end by 6 bases, with 14 bases between. The length of the CDR3 is 15 residues. Germline V lookup: CDR1 SGHDN, CDR2 FVKESK.

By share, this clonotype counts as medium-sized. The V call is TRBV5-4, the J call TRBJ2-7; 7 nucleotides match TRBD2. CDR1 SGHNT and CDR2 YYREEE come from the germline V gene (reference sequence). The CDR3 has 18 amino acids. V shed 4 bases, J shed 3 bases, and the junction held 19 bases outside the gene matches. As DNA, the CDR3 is TGTGCCAGCAGCCCCGAGGGAGGGCCAGAAGCGGGCTTCTACGAGCAGTACTTC. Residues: CASSPEGGPEAGFYEQYF.

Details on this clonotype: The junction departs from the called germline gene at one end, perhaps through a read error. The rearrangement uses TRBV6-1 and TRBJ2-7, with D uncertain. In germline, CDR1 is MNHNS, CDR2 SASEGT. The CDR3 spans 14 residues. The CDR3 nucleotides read TGTGCCAACAGTCCCGCTAGAAGCTCCTACGAGCAGTACTTC. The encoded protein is CANSPARSSYEQYF.

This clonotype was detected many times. For the CDR3, the DNA is TGCGCCAGCAGCTTCGGGACCGGGGAGCTGTTTTTT. Amino acid sequence: CASSFGTGELFF. The chain couples TRBV5-1 to TRBJ2-2; the D is unclear. The CDR3 has 12 amino acids. Germline lookup yields CDR1 SGHRS and CDR2 YFSETQ. The ends were cut back, 2 bases at V and 5 bases at J, with 4 bases in the middle.

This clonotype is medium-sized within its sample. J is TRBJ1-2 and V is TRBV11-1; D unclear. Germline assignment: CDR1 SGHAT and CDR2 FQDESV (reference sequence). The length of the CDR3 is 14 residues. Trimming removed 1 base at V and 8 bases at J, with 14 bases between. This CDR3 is CASSLDSALRGYTF. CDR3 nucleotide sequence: TGTGCCAGCAGCTTAGACTCGGCTTTACGAGGCTACACCTTC.

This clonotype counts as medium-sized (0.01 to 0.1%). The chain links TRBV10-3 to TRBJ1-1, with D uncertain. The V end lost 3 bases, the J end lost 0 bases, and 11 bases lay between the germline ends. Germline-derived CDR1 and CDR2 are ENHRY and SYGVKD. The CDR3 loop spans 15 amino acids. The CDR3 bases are TGTGCCATCAGTGAAAACCAAGACCTGAACACTGAAGCTTTCTTT. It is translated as CAISENQDLNTEAFF.

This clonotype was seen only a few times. In nucleotides, the CDR3 is TGTGCCAGCAGCTTAGTAGTTGCGCAGGGGACAATAGCCAAAAACATTCAGTACTTC. It encodes CASSLVVAQGTIAKNIQYF. The gene calls are TRBV7-8 and TRBJ2-4, with D tentatively TRBD1 (6 bases). Germline-derived CDR1 and CDR2 are SGHVS and FQNEAQ. The CDR3 sequence is 19 residues long. The germline V and J ends were trimmed by 1 base and 0 bases, with 19 bases remaining between them.

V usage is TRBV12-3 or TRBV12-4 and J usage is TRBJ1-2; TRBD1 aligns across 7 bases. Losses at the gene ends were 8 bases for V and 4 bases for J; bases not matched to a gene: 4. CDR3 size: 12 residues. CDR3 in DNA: TGTGCCAGCTCTACAGGGGCCTATGGCTACACCTTC. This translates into CASSTGAYGYTF.

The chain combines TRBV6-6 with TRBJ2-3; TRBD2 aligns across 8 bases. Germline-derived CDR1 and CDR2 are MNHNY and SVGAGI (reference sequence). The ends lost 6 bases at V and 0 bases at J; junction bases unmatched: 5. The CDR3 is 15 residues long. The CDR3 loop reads CASSLASGSTDTQYF. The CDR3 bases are TGTGCCAGCAGCCTGGCTAGCGGGAGCACAGATACGCAGTATTTT.

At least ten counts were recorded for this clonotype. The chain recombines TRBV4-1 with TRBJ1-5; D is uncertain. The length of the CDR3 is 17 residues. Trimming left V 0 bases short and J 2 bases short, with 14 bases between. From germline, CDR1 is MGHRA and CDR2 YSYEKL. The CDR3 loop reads CASSQDNSLRGNQPQHF. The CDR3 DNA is TGCGCCAGCAGCCAAGATAACAGTCTCCGAGGCAATCAGCCCCAGCATTTT.

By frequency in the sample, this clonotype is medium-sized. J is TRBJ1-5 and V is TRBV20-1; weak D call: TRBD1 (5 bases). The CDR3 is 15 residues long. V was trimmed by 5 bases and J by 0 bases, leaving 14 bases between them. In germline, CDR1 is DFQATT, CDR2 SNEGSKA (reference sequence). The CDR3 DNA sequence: TGCAGTGCTGTTGACAGCCCTTATAGCAATCAGCCCCAGCATTTT. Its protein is CSAVDSPYSNQPQHF.

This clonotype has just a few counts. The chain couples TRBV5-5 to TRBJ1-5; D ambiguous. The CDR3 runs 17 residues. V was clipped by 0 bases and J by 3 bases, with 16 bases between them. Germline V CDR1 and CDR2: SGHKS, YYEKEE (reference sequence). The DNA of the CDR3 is TGTGCCAGCAGCTTGGGAGGGCAGGCGTCGTTCAATCAGCCCCAGCATTTT. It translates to CASSLGGQASFNQPQHF.

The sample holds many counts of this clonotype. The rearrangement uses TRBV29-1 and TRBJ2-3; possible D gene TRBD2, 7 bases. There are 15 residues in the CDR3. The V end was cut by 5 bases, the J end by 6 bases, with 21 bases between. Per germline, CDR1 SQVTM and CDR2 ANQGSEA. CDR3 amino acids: CSVRRGGQGKDTQYF. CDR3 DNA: TGCAGCGTTCGAAGGGGGGGACAAGGGAAGGATACGCAGTATTTT.

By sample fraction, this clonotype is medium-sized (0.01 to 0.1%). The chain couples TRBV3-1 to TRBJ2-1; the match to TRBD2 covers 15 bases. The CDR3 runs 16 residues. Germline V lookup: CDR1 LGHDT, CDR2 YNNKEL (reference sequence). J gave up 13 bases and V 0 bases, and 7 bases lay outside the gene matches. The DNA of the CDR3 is TGTGCCAGCAGCCAAGAAGCAGGGACTAGCGGGGGGCGTCAGTTCTTC. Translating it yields CASSQEAGTSGGRQFF.

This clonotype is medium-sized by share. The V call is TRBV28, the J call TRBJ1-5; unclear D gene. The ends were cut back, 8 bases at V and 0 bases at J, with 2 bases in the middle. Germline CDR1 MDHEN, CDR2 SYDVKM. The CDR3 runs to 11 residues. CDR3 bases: TGTGCCAGCCATAGCAATCAGCCCCAGCATTTT. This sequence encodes CASHSNQPQHF.

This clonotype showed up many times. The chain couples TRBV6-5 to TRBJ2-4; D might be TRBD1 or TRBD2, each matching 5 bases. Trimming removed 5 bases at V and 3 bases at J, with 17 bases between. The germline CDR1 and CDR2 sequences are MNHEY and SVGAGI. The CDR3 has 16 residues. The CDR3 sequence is CASSRDVGSVKNIQYF. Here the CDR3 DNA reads TGTGCCAGCAGTCGGGACGTAGGTTCGGTCAAAAACATTCAGTACTTC.

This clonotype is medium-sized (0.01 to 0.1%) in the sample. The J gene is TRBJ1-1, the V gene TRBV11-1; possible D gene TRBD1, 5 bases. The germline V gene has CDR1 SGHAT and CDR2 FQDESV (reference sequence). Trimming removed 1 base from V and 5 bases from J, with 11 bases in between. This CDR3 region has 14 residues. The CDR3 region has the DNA TGTGCCAGCAGCTTAGTCTCGTGGGGGACTGAAGCTTTCTTT. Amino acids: CASSLVSWGTEAFF.

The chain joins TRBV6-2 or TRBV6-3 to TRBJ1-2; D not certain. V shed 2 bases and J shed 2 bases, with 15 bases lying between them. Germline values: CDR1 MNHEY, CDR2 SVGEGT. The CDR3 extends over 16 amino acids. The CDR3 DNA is TGTGCCAGCAGTTACGACCACGACGGATACAACTATGGCTACACCTTC. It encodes CASSYDHDGYNYGYTF.

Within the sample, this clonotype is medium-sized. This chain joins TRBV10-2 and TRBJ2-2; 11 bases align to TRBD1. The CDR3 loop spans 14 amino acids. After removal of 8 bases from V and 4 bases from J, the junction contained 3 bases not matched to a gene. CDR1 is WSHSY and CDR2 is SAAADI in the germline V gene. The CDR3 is CASGGTGGTGELFF. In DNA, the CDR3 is TGCGCCAGCGGGGGGACAGGGGGCACCGGGGAGCTGTTTTTT.

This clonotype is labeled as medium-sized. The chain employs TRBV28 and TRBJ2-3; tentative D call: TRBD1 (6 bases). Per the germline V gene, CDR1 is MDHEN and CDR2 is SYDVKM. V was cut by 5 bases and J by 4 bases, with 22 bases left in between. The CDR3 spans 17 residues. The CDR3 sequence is CASSPSPGQGLPDTQYF. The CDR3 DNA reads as TGTGCCAGCAGTCCCTCCCCCGGGCAGGGGCTCCCAGATACGCAGTATTTT. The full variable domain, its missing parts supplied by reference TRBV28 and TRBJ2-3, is DVKVTQSSRYLVKRTGEKVFLECVQDMDHENMFWYRQDPGLGLRLIYFSYDVKMKEKGDIPEGYSVSREKKERFSLILESASTNQTSMYLCASSPSPGQGLPDTQYFGPGTRLTVL.